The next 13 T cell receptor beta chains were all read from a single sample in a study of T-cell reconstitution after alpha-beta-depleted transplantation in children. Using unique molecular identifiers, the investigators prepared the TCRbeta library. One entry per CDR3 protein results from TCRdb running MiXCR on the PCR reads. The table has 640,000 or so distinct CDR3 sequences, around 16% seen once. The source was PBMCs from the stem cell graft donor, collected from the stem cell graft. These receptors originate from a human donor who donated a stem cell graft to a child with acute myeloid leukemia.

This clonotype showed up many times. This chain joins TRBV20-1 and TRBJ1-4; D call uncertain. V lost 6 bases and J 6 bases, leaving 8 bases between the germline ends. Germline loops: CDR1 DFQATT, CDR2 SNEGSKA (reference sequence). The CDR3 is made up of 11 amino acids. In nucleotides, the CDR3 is TGCAGTGCCCGGGCGTATGAAAAACTGTTTTTT. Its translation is CSARAYEKLFF.

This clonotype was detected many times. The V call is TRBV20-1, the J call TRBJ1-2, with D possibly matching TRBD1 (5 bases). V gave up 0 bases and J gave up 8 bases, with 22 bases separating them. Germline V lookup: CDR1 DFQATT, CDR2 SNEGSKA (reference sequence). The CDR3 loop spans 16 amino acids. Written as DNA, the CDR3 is TGCAGTGCTAGAGATGGGGGGAGGGATCAAACTCGCGGCTACACCTTC. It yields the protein CSARDGGRDQTRGYTF.

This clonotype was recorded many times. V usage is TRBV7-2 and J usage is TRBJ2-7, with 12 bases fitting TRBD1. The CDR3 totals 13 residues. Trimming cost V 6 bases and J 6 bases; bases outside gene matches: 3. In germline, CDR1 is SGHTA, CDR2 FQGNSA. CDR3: CASRGQGAAEQYF. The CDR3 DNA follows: TGTGCCAGCAGGGGACAGGGGGCTGCCGAGCAGTACTTC.

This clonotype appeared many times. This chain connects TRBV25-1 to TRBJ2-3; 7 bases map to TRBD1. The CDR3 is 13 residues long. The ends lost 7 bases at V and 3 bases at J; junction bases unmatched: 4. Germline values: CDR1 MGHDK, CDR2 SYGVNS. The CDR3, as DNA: TGTGCCAGCACCAGCAGGGGGACAGATACGCAGTATTTT. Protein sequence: CASTSRGTDTQYF.

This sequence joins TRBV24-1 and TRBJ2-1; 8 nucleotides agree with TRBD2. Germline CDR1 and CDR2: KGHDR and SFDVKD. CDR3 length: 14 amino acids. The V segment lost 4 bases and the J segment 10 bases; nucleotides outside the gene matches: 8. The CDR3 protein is CATSDYMTSAEQFF. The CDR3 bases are TGTGCCACCAGTGACTATATGACTAGCGCGGAGCAGTTCTTC.

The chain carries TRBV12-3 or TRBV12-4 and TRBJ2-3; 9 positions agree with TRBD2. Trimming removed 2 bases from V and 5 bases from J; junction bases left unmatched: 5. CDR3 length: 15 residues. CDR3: CASSLWAGGEDTQYF. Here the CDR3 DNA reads TGTGCCAGCAGTTTATGGGCGGGGGGGGAAGATACGCAGTATTTT.

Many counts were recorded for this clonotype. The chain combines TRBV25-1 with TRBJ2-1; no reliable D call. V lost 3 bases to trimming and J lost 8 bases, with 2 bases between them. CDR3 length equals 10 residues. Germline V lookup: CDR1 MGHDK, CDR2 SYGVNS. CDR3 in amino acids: CASSEDEQFF. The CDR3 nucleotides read TGTGCCAGCAGTGAGGATGAGCAGTTCTTC.

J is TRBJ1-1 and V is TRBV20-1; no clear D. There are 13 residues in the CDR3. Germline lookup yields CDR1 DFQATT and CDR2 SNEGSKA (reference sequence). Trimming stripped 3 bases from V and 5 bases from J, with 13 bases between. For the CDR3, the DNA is TGCAGTGCTAGGCAGTCGGCGGTTACTGAAGCTTTCTTT. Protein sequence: CSARQSAVTEAFF.

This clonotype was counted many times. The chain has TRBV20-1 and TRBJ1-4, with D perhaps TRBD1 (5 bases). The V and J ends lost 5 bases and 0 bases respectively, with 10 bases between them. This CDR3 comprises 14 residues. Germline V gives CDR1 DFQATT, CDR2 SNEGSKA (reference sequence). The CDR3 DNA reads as TGCAGTGCTCCCCCCAGGGCAACTAATGAAAAACTGTTTTTT. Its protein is CSAPPRATNEKLFF.

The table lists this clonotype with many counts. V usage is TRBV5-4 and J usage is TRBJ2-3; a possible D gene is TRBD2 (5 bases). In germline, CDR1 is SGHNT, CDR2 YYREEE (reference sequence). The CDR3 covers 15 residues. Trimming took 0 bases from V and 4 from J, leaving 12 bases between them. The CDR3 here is CASSLARVGADTQYF. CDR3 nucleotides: TGTGCCAGCAGCTTGGCGAGGGTGGGTGCAGATACGCAGTATTTT. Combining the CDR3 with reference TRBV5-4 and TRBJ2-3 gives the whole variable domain ETGVTQSPTHLIKTRGQQVTLRCSSQSGHNTVSWYQQALGQGPQFIFQYYREEENGRGNFPPRFSGLQFPNYSSELNVNALELDDSALYLCASSLARVGADTQYFGPGTRLTVL.

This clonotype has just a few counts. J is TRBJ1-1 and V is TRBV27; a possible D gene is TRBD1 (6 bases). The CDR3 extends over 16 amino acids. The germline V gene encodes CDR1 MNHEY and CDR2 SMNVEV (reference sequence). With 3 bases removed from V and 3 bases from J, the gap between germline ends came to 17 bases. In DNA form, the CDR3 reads TGTGCCAGCAGTTTGAAAGGCAGGGGTCCGGACACTGAAGCTTTCTTT. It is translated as CASSLKGRGPDTEAFF.

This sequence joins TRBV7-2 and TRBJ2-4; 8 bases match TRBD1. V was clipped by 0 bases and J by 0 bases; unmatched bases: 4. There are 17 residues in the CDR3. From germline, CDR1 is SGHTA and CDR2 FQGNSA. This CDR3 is CASSLAKTGAAKNIQYF. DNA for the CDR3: TGTGCCAGCAGCTTAGCGAAGACAGGGGCAGCCAAAAACATTCAGTACTTC.

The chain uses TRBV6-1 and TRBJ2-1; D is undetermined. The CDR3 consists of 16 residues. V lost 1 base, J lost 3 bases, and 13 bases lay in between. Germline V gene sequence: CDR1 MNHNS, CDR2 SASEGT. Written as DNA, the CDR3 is TGTGCCAGCAGTGAAGATATACTCATAAACTACAATGAGCAGTTCTTC. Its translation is CASSEDILINYNEQFF.